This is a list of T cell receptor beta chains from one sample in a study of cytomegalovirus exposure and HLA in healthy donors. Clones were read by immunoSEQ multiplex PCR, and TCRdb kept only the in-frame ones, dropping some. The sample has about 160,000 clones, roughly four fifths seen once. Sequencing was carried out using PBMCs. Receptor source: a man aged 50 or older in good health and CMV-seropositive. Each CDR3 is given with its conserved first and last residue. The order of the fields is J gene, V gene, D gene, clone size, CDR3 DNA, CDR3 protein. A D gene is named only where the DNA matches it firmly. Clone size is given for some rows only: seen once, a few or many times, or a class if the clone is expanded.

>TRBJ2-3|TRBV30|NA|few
TGTGCCTGGAGTGCAGGGGTCGGGGCGGATACGCAGTATTTT
CAWSAGVGADTQYF
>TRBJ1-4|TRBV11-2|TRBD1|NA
TGTGCCAGCAGCTTGATGGGGACAGAAAATGAAAAACTGTTTTTT
CASSLMGTENEKLFF
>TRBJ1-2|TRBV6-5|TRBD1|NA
TGTGCCAGCAGTTACATGGGACAGGGTGCCGGCGATGGCTACACCTTC
CASSYMGQGAGDGYTF
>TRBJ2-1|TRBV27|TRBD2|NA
TGTGCCAGCAGTTTGGTAAGCGGGAGAAACAATGAGCAGTTCTTC
CASSLVSGRNNEQFF
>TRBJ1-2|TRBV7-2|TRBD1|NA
TGTGCCAGCAGCCCCGACAGGGGAGGTGGCTACACCTTC
CASSPDRGGGYTF
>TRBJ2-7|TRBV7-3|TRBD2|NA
TGTGCCAGCAGCCCCGAGCGGGAGAACTCCTACGAGCAGTACTTC
CASSPERENSYEQYF
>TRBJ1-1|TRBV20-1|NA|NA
TGCAGTGCTAGCTCGGGAGGTGAAGCTTTCTTT
CSASSGGEAFF
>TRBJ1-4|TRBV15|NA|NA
TGTGCCACCAGCAGAACTTGGAGTGGGGAAAAACTGTTTTTT
CATSRTWSGEKLFF
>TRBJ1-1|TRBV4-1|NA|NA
TGCGCCAGCAGCCCCCCCTGGTCGGGGGATGAAGCTTTCTTT
CASSPPWSGDEAFF
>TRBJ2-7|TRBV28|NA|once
TGTGCCAGCAAAAAAACGAGCCTTTCCTACGAGCAGTACTTC
CASKKTSLSYEQYF
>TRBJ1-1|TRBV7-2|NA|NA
TGTGCCAGCAGCGCCCGGACATTCACTGAAGCTTTCTTT
CASSARTFTEAFF
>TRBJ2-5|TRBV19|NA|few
TGTGCCAGTAGTATATCTATCGGCGGGGTGTCCCAAGAGACCCAGTACTTC
CASSISIGGVSQETQYF
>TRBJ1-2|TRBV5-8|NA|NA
TGTGCCAGCAGCTTTCGGAGCAACTATGGCTACACCTTC
CASSFRSNYGYTF
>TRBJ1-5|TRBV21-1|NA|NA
TGTGCCAGCAGCAAAACCCCCCCAAACAGAGATCAGCCCCAGCATTTT
CASSKTPPNRDQPQHF
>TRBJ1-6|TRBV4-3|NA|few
TGCGCCAGCAGCCAAGATCGGGGTACCTATAATTCACCCCTCCACTTT
CASSQDRGTYNSPLHF
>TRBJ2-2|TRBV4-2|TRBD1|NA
TGTGCCAGCAGTTATACCCTGACAGGGGGTCGTACCGGGGAGCTGTTTTTT
CASSYTLTGGRTGELFF
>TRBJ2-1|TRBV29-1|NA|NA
TGCAGCGTTGTGTCCCGGGAAAGGACAGAAGAGCAGTTCTTC
CSVVSRERTEEQFF
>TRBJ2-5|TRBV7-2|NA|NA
TGTGCCAGCAGCAGACCCGGGATCGCGACAGAGACCCAGTACTTC
CASSRPGIATETQYF
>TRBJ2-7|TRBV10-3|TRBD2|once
TGTGCCATCAGTACAGGACTAGCGGGAGGACCCTACGAGCAGTACTTC
CAISTGLAGGPYEQYF
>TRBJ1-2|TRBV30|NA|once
TGTGCCTGGACCCGGGGGGGGCCCAGGGTTTATGGCTACACCTTC
CAWTRGGPRVYGYTF
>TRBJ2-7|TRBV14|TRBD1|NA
TGTGCCAGCAGCCCGTGGACAGGGTCGGACGAGCAGTACTTC
CASSPWTGSDEQYF
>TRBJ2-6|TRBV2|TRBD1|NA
TGTGCCAGCAACGTCCCGGGACAGGATGGGGGGGCCAACGTCCTGACTTTC
CASNVPGQDGGANVLTF
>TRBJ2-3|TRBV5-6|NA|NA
TGTGCCAGCAGCTTGTACTTTTCGAGCACAGATACGCAGTATTTT
CASSLYFSSTDTQYF
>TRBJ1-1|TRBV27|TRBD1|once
TGTGCCAGCAGGTCACTACCGGGACAGGAAGCTTTCTTT
CASRSLPGQEAFF
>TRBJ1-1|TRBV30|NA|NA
TGTGCCTGGAGGCAAGGGGGGGCTGAAGCTTTCTTT
CAWRQGGAEAFF
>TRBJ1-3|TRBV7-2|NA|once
TGTGCCAGCGCCAGTCCCTCTGGAAACACCATATATTTT
CASASPSGNTIYF
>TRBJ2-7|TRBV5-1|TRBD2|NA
TGCGCCAGCAGCATCCAGCGGGGACTAGCGGGAGGCTACGAGCAGTACTTC
CASSIQRGLAGGYEQYF
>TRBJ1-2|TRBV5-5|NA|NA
TGTGCCAGCAGCTTGGCCCCAGGGGCAGACTATGGCTACACCTTC
CASSLAPGADYGYTF
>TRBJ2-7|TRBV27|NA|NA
TGTGCCAGCAGTTCCCTCTACGAGCAGTACTTC
CASSSLYEQYF
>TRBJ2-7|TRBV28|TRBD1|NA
TGTGCCAGCACCCCTGGACAGGGTTTTTCCTACGAGCAGTACTTC
CASTPGQGFSYEQYF
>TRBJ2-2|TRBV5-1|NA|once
TGCGCCAGCAGCTTGACTTTAAGCCTGGGGCAGGGAATCACCGGGGAGCTGTTTTTT
CASSLTLSLGQGITGELFF
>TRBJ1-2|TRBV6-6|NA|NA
TGTGCCAGCCCACCGGGAGCCACTGTGGACTATGGCTACACCTTC
CASPPGATVDYGYTF
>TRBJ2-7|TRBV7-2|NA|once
TGTGCCAGCAGCTTAGATTGGTTTGGCAGTCCGACCTACGAGCAGTACTTC
CASSLDWFGSPTYEQYF
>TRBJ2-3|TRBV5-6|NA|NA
TGTGCCAGCAGCGTCTCAGGGGGCACAGATACGCAGTATTTT
CASSVSGGTDTQYF
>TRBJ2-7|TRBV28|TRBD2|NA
TGTGCCAGCAGCTCCTGGGGTAGCGGGGGGGCTTCCTACGAGCAGTACTTC
CASSSWGSGGASYEQYF
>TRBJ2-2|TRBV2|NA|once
TGTGCCAGCTCGATACAGGATCCCATCGACACCGGGGAGCTGTTTTTT
CASSIQDPIDTGELFF
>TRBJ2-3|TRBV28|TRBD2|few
TGTGCCAGCAGTTTACCAGCGGGGGGGGGCGGGCGGACGCAGTATTTT
CASSLPAGGGGRTQYF
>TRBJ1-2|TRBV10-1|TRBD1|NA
TGCGCCAGGAGAAGACAGGGGGCCTATGGCTACACCTTC
CARRRQGAYGYTF
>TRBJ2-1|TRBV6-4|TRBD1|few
TGTGCCAGCAGTGACTTCAGCCTCGGGACAGCGCAGTTCTTC
CASSDFSLGTAQFF
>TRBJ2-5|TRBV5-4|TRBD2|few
TGTGCCAGCAGCTTTGGACTAGCGGGGTTTGAGACCCAGTACTTC
CASSFGLAGFETQYF
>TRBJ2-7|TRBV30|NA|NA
TGTGCCTGGAGTCAAATGCAGGCAGGGGACAAGTCCTACGAGCAGTACTTC
CAWSQMQAGDKSYEQYF
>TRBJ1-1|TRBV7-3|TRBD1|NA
TGTGCCAGCAGCTTAAGGCCCCTAACAGGGGGCCCCACTGAAGCTTTCTTT
CASSLRPLTGGPTEAFF
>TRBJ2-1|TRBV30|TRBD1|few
TGTGCCTGGAATCCGGGACAGGGGATCGAGGAGCAGTTCTTC
CAWNPGQGIEEQFF
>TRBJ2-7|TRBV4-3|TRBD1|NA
TGCGCCAGCAGCCCGGACAGGGATGCCTACGAGCAGTACTTC
CASSPDRDAYEQYF
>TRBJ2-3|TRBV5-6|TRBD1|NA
TGTGCCAGCAGCCCTGGGACAGGGGGCCATTGGAGCACAGATACGCAGTATTTT
CASSPGTGGHWSTDTQYF
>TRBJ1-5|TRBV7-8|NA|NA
TGTGCCAGCAGCTTAGAACAGGGAGTCGATCAGCCCCAGCATTTT
CASSLEQGVDQPQHF
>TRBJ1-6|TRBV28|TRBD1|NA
TGTGCCAGCAGGGACAGGGCTGATTCACCCCTCCACTTT
CASRDRADSPLHF
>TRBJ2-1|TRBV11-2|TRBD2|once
TGTGCCAGCAGCTTAGATTACCTACGGGGGGCCTACAATGAGCAGTTCTTC
CASSLDYLRGAYNEQFF
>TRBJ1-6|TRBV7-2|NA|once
TGTGCCAGCAACCTATGGGGGGGGCATTCACCCCTCCACTTT
CASNLWGGHSPLHF
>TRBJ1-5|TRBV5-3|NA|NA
TGTGCCAGAAGCTTGGTAGGGGTTGGGCCCCAGCATTTT
CARSLVGVGPQHF
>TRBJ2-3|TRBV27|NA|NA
TGTGCCAGCAGTTTATCTAGATACACAGATACGCAGTATTTT
CASSLSRYTDTQYF
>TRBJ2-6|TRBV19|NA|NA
TGTGCCAGTAGTCTTGCTAGGTCTGGGGCCAACGTCCTGACTTTC
CASSLARSGANVLTF
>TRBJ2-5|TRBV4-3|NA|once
TGCGCCAGCAGCCGAAAGAGGGCAGAGACCCAGTACTTC
CASSRKRAETQYF
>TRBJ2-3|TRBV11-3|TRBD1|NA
TGTGCCAGCAAGGGGGACAGGGATACAGATACGCAGTATTTT
CASKGDRDTDTQYF
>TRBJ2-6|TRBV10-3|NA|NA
TGTGCCATCAGTGGGACTACAGGGGCTGGGGCCAACGTCCTGACTTTC
CAISGTTGAGANVLTF
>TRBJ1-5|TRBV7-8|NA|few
TGTGCCAGCAGCTCTACCCAGGGGCCCCAGCATTTT
CASSSTQGPQHF
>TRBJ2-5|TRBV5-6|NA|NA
TGTGCCAGCAGCTTGGCCTTTATTGGGACTCAAGAGACCCAGTACTTC
CASSLAFIGTQETQYF